Shown below are 6 T cell receptor beta chains from a single sample sequenced in a study of shared clonotypes between healthy human individuals. Method: immunoSEQ multiplex PCR; TCRdb's copy keeps in-frame clones and lacks some. The sample has approximately 530,000 clones, approximately 94% seen once. Sequencing was carried out using naive CD4+ T cells sorted from blood. Subset here: CD45RA+ positively selected. The receptors shown here come from a woman in her twenties or thirties in good health.

The genes are TRBV29-1 and TRBJ1-2, with D uncertain. In germline, CDR1 is SQVTM, CDR2 ANQGSEA. The CDR3 length is 12 residues. V lost 8 bases and J 8 bases, leaving 18 bases between the germline ends. CDR3 in DNA: TGCAGCCTCCGGCGAGTCGAAGGCGGCTACACCTTC. The encoded protein is CSLRRVEGGYTF. Drawing the rest from reference TRBV29-1 and TRBJ1-2, the complete variable domain is SAVISQKPSRDICQRGTSLTIQCQVDSQVTMMFWYRQQPGQSLTLIATANQGSEATYESGFVIDKFPISRPNLTFSTLTVSNMSPEDSSIYLCSLRRVEGGYTFGSGTRLTVV.

Concerning this clone: At the DNA level, this CDR3 is encoded by other sequences in the same sample as well. The chain recombines TRBV5-1 with TRBJ2-7, with 12 bases lining up with TRBD2. Trimming took 5 bases from V and 3 from J; bases not matched to a gene: 0. The germline V gene encodes CDR1 SGHRS and CDR2 YFSETQ. The CDR3 spans 13 residues. CDR3 coding DNA: TGCGCCAGCAGGACTAGCGGGAGCTACGAGCAGTACTTC. Translated, it gives CASRTSGSYEQYF. The full variable domain, its missing parts supplied by reference TRBV5-1 and TRBJ2-7, is KAGVTQTPRYLIKTRGQQVTLSCSPISGHRSVSWYQQTPGQGLQFLFEYFSETQRNKGNFPGRFSGRQFSNSRSEMNVSTLELGDSALYLCASRTSGSYEQYFGPGTRLTVT.

This chain uses TRBV28 with TRBJ2-7, with D possibly being TRBD1 (6 bases). Germline CDR1 MDHEN, CDR2 SYDVKM. The length of the CDR3 is 18 residues. V lost 3 bases, J lost 0 bases, and 21 bases lay in between. CDR3 bases: TGTGCCAGCAGTTTCAGTTTCGCCCCAGGACAGAACTCCTACGAGCAGTACTTC. This encodes CASSFSFAPGQNSYEQYF.

The rearrangement links TRBV27 to TRBJ1-2, with D possibly TRBD1 on 5 matching bases. The length of the CDR3 is 14 residues. V shed 2 bases and J shed 5 bases, with 12 bases lying between them. Germline V CDR1 and CDR2: MNHEY, SMNVEV (reference sequence). The CDR3 region has the DNA TGTGCCAGCAGTTTAACCGGGACTGTGTATGGCTACACCTTC. As protein: CASSLTGTVYGYTF.

The chain links TRBV28 to TRBJ2-4, with D maybe TRBD1 (6 bases). The germline V gene has CDR1 MDHEN and CDR2 SYDVKM. Trimming took 3 bases from V and 0 from J, leaving 12 bases between them. The CDR3 covers 16 residues. The CDR3 nucleotides read TGTGCCAGCAGTTTTACAGGGCCGTCAGCCAAAAACATTCAGTACTTC. Protein: CASSFTGPSAKNIQYF.

This clone was picked up one time. The chain employs TRBV30 and TRBJ1-5; D is unresolved. The CDR3 consists of 12 residues. Germline V CDR1 and CDR2: GTSNPN, SVGIG (reference sequence). The V end lost 0 bases, the J end lost 7 bases, and 7 bases lay between the germline ends. The CDR3 loop reads CAWSVWRQPQHF. In nucleotides, the CDR3 is TGTGCCTGGAGTGTTTGGAGACAGCCCCAGCATTTT.